This paragraph covers one T cell receptor (beta chain) sequence. These data originate in a study of blood T cell repertoires in COVID-19. As for the study in general: Spain, Italy and the United States supplied samples that represented acute and convalescent COVID-19. Nucleic acid was either cDNA or gDNA, and it came from T cells, B-cell-depleted T cells, or PBMCs.

Assay: immunoSEQ multiplex PCR; the TCRdb copy retains only in-frame clones and omits some. The data contain approximately 490,000 clones, roughly nine tenths of them singletons. Clinical history as reported by participants underpinned cohort assignment. Deletions cut 2 bases from V and 2 bases from J, with 10 bases between. This CDR3 contains 16 residues. CDR1 and CDR2 (germline): SGHAT, FQNNGV. The sample taken for sequencing was PBMCs or T cells enriched from blood (not recorded which). This receptor was obtained from a woman between 18 and 29 years old who had recovered from COVID-19. V is TRBV11-2 and J is TRBJ2-6, with D possibly being TRBD2 (6 bases). The CDR3 DNA follows: TGTGCCAGCAGCTTAAAGTGGGGGGCTGGGGCCAACGTCCTGACTTTC. As protein: CASSLKWGAGANVLTF.